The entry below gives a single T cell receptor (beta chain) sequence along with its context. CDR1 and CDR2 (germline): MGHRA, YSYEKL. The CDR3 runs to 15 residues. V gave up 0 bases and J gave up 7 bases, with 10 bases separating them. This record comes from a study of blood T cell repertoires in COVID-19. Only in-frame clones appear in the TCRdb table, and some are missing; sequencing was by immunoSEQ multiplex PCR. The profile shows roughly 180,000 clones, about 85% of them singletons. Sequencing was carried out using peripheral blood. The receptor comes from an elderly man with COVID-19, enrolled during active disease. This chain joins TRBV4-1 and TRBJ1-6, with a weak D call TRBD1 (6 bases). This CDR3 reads CASSQEGQFNSPLHF. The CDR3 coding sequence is TGCGCCAGCAGCCAAGAAGGACAGTTCAATTCACCCCTCCACTTT.